The present T cell receptor (beta chain) was sequenced within a study of PD-1 blockade in mismatch repair-deficient tumors. The data were produced by immunoSEQ multiplex PCR, yet TCRdb's version contains in-frame clones alone and is incomplete. The sample includes about 68,000 clones, more than 75% seen only once; the top ten take 4.5% to 7%. The material sequenced was peripheral blood, taken 2 weeks after starting pembrolizumab. This sequence originates from an adult with mismatch repair-deficient cancer.

The CDR3 loop is CASSFPGGPGGNTEAFF. Here the CDR3 DNA reads TGTGCCAGCAGCTTCCCCGGGGGGCCAGGGGGAAACACTGAAGCTTTCTTT. The V and J genes are TRBV7-9 and TRBJ1-1; 7 positions match TRBD1. This CDR3 has 17 amino acids. CDR1 and CDR2 (germline): SEHNR, FQNEAQ (reference sequence). J gave up 2 bases and V 3 bases, and 12 bases lay outside the gene matches.